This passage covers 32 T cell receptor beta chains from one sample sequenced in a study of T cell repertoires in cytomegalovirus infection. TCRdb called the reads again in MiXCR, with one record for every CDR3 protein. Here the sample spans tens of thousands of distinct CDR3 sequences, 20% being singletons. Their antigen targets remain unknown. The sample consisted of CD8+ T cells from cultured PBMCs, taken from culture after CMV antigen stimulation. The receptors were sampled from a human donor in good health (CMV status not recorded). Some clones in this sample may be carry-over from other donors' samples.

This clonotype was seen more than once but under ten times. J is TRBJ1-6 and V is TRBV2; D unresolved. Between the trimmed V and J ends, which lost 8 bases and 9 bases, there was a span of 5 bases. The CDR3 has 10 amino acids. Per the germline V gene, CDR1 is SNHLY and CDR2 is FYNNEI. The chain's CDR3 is CASRGSPLHF. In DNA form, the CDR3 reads TGTGCCAGCCGTGGTTCACCCCTCCACTTT.

CDR3 DNA: TGTGCCAGCAGTCCTGAGGGACAGTTCAATAGCAATCAGCCCCAGCATTTT. It encodes CASSPEGQFNSNQPQHF. This sequence joins TRBV6-8 and TRBJ1-5; 7 bases are shared with TRBD1. The junction had 10 bases not matched to a gene; V was cut back by 5 bases and J by 0 bases. The CDR3 covers 17 residues. Per germline, CDR1 MNHGY and CDR2 SAAAGT.

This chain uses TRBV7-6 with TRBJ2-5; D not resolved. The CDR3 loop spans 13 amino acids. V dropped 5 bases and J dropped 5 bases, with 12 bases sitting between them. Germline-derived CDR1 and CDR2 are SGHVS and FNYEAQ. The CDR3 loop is CASSPPHYETQYF. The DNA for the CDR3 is TGTGCCAGCAGCCCCCCCCACTATGAGACCCAGTACTTC. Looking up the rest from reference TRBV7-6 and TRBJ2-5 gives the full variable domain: GAGVSQSPRYKVTKRGQDVALRCDPISGHVSLYWYRQALGQGPEFLTYFNYEAQQDKSGLPNDRFSAERPEGSISTLTIQRTEQRDSAMYRCASSPPHYETQYFGPGTRLLVL.

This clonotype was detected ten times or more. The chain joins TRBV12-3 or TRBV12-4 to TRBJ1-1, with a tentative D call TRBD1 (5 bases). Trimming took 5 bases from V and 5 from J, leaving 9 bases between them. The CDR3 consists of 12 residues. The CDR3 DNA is TGTGCCAGCAGTCCTCAGGGAACTGAAGCTTTCTTT. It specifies CASSPQGTEAFF.

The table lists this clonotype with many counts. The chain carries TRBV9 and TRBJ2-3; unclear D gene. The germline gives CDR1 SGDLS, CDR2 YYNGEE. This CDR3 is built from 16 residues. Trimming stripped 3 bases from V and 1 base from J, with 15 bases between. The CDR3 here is CASSGVSWGGTDTQYF. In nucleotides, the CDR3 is TGTGCCAGCAGCGGGGTTTCTTGGGGTGGCACAGATACGCAGTATTTT.

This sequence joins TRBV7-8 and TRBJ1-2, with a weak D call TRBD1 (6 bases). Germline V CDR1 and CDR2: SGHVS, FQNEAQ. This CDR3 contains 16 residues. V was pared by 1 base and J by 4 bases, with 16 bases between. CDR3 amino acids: CASSLELGQRIYGYTF. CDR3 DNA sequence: TGTGCCAGCAGCTTAGAGCTCGGACAGAGAATCTATGGCTACACCTTC.

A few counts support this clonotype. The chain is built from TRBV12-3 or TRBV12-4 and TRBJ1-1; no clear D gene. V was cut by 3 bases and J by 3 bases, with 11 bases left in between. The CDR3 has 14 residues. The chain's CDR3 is CASSFKGSYTEAFF. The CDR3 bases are TGTGCCAGCAGTTTTAAGGGTTCGTACACTGAAGCTTTCTTT.

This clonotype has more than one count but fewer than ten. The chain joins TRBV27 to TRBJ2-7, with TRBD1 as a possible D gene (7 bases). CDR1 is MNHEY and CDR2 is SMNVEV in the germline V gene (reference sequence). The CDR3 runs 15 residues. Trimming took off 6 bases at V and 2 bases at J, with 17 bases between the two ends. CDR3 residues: CASSARGVTTYEQYF. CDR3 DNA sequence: TGTGCCAGCAGCGCCAGGGGGGTGACTACCTACGAGCAGTACTTC.

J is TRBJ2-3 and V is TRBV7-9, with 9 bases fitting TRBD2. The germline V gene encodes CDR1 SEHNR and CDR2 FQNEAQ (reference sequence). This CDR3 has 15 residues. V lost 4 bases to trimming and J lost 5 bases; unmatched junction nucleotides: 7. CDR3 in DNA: TGTGCCAGCAGCTCGCGGGGGGGCCAAGTAGATACGCAGTATTTT. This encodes CASSSRGGQVDTQYF.

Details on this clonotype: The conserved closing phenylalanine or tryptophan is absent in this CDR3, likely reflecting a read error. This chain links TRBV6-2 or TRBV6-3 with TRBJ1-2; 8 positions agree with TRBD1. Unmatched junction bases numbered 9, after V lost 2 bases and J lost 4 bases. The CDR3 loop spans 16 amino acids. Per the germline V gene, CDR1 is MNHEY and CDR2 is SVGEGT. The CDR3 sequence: CASSYQGQGAIYGYTL. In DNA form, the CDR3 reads TGTGCCAGCAGTTACCAGGGCCAGGGGGCGATCTATGGCTACACCTTG.

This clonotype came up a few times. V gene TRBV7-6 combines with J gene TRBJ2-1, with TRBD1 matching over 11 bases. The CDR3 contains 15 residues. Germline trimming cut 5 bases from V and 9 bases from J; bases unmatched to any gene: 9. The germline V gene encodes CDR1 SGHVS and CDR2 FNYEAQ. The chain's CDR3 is CASSPGQGASIEQFF. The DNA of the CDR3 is TGTGCCAGCAGCCCCGGACAGGGGGCGTCGATTGAGCAGTTCTTC. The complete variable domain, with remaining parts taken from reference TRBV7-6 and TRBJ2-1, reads GAGVSQSPRYKVTKRGQDVALRCDPISGHVSLYWYRQALGQGPEFLTYFNYEAQQDKSGLPNDRFSAERPEGSISTLTIQRTEQRDSAMYRCASSPGQGASIEQFFGPGTRLTVL.

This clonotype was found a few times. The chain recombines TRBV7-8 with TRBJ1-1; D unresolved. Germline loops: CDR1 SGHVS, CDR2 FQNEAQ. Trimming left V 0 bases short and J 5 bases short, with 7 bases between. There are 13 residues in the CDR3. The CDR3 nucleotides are TGTGCCAGCAGCTTAGCGGTTTTGACTGAAGCTTTCTTT. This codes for CASSLAVLTEAFF.

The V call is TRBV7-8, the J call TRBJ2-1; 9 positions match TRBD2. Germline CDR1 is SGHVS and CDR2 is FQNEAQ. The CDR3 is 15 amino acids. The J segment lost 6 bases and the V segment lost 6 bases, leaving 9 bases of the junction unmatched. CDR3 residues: CASRPLAGLANEQFF. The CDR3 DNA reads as TGTGCCAGCAGACCTCTAGCGGGGCTCGCCAATGAGCAGTTCTTC.

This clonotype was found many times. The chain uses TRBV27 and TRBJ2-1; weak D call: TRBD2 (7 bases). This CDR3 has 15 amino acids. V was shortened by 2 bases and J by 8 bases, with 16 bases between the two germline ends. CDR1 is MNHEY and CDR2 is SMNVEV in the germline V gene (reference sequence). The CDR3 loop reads CASSLGGGAGYEQFF. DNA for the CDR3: TGTGCCAGCAGTTTAGGAGGGGGGGCGGGTTATGAGCAGTTCTTC.

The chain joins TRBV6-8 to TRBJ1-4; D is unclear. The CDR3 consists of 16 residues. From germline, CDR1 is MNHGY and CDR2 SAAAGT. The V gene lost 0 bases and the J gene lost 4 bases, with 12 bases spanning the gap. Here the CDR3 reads CASSYSPDIYNEKLFF. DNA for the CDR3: TGTGCCAGCAGTTACTCTCCCGACATCTATAATGAAAAACTGTTTTTT.

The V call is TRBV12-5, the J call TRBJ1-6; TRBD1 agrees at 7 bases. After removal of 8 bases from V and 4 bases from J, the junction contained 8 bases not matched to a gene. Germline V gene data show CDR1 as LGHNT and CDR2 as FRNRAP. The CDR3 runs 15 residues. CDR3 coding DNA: TGTGCTAGTCCTAGGGGGCCCCAGTATAATTCACCCCTCCACTTT. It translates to CASPRGPQYNSPLHF. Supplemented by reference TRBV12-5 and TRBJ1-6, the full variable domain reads DARVTQTPRHKVTEMGQEVTMRCQPILGHNTVFWYRQTMMQGLELLAYFRNRAPLDDSGMPKDRFSAEMPDATLATLKIQPSEPRDSAVYFCASPRGPQYNSPLHFGNGTRLTVT.

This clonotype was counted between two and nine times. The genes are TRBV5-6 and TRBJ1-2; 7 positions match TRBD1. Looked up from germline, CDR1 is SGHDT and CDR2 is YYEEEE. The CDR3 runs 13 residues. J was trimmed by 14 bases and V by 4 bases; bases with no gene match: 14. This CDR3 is CASSAGTVAFETF. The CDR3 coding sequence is TGTGCCAGCAGCGCCGGGACAGTTGCCTTTGAGACCTTC.

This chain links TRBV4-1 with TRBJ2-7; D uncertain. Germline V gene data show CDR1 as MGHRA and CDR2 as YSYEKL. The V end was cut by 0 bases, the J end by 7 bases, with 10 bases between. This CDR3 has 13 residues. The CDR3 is CASSQDRPREQYF. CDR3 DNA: TGCGCCAGCAGCCAAGATCGGCCAAGGGAGCAGTACTTC.

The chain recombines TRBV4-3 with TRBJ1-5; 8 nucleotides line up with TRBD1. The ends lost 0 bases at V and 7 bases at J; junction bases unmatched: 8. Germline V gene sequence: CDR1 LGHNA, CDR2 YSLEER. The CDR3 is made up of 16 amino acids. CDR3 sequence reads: CASSQDQSGGLQPQHF. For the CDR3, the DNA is TGCGCCAGCAGCCAAGATCAGTCAGGGGGCTTGCAGCCCCAGCATTTT.

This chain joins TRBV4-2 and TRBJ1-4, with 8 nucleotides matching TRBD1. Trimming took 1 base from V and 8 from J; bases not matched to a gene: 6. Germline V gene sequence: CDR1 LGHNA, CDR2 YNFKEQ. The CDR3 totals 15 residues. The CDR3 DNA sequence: TGTGCCAGCAGCCAAGTCGACAGGGGCGACGAAAAACTGTTTTTT. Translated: CASSQVDRGDEKLFF.

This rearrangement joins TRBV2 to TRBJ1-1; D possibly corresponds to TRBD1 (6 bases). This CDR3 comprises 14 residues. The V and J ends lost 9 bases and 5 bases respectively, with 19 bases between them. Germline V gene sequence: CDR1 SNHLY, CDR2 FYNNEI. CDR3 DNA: TGTGCCAGGCCCGTCGCGGGGGCCCGTACTGAAGCTTTCTTT. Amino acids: CARPVAGARTEAFF.

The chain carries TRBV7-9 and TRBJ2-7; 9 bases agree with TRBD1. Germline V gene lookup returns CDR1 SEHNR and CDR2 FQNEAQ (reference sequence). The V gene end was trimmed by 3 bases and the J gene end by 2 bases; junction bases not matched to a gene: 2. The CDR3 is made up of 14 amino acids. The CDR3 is CASSLGTGTYEQYF. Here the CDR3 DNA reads TGTGCCAGCAGCTTGGGGACAGGGACCTACGAGCAGTACTTC.

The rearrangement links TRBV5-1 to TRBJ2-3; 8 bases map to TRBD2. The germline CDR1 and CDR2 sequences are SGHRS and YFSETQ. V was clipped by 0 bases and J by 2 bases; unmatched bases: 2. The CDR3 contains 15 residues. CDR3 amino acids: CASSLDGGDTDTQYF. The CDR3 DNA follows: TGCGCCAGCAGCTTGGACGGGGGGGACACAGATACGCAGTATTTT.

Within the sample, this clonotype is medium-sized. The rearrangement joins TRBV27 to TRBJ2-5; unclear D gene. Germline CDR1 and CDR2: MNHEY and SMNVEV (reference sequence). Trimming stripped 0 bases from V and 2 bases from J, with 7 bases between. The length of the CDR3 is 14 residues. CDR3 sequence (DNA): TGTGCCAGCAGTTTATCAGCCAGGCAAGAGACCCAGTACTTC. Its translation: CASSLSARQETQYF.

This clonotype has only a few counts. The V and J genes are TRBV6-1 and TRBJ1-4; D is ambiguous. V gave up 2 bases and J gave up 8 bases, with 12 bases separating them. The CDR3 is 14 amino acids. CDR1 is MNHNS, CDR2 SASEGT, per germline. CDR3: CASSETARIEKLFF. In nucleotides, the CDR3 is TGTGCCAGCAGTGAAACAGCCCGGATCGAAAAACTGTTTTTT.

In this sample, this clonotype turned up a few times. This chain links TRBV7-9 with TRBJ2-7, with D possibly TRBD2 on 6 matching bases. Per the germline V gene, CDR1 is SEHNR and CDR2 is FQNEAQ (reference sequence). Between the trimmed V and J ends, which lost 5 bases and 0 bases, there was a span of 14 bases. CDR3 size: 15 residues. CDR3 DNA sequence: TGTGCCAGCAGCCCGGGACTCCTGTCCTCCTACGAGCAGTACTTC. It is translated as CASSPGLLSSYEQYF.

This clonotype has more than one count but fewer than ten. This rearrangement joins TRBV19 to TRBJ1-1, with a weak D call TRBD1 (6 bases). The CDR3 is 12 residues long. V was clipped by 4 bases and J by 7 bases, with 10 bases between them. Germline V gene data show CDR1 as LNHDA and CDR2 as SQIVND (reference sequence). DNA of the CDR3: TGTGCCAGTAGTAGCCGACAGGTTGAAGCTTTCTTT. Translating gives CASSSRQVEAFF.

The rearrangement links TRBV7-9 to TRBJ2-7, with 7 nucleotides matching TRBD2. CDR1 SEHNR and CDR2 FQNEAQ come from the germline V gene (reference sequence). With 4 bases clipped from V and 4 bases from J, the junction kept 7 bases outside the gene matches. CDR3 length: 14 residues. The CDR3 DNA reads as TGTGCCAGCAGCTACCAGGGAGGGACTTACGAGCAGTACTTC. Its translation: CASSYQGGTYEQYF.

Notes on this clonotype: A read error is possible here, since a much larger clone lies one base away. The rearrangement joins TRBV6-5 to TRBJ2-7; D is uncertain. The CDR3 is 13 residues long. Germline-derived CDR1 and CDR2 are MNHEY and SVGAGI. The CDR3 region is CASNYSVGNEQYF. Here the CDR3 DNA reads TGTGCCAGCAATTACTCGGTAGGGAACGAGCAGTACTTC.

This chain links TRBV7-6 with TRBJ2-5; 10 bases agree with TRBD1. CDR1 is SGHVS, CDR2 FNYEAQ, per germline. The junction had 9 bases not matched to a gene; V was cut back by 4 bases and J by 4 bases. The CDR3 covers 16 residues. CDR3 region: CASSYTTGGLPETQYF. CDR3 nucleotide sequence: TGTGCCAGCAGCTACACGACAGGGGGCCTCCCAGAGACCCAGTACTTC.

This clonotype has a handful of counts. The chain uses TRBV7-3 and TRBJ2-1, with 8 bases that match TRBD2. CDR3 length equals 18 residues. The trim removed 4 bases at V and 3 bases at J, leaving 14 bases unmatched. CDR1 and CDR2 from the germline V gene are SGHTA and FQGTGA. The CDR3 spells CASSSGGLVLPLYNEQFF. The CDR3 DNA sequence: TGTGCCAGCAGCTCCGGGGGACTAGTCCTACCACTCTACAATGAGCAGTTCTTC.

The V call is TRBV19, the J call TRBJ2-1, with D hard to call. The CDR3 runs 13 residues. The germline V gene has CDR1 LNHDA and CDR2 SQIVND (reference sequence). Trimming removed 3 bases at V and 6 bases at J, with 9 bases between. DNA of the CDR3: TGTGCCAGTAGTATTACCGGTTTCAATGAGCAGTTCTTC. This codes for CASSITGFNEQFF.